A single sample gave rise to the 30 T cell receptor beta chains below, sequenced in a study of T cell responses to AZD1222 COVID-19 vaccine. Method: immunoSEQ multiplex PCR; TCRdb's copy keeps in-frame clones and lacks some. Of more than 150,000 clones listed, around nine tenths are singletons. This specimen was peripheral blood, taken 28 days after the second AZD1222 dose. The source is an adult who received the AZD1222 COVID-19 vaccine.

The V gene is TRBV5-1, the J gene TRBJ2-7, with 10 bases lining up with TRBD1. V shed 2 bases and J 3 bases; nucleotides not matched to a gene: 17. Germline CDR1 and CDR2: SGHRS and YFSETQ. The length of the CDR3 is 19 residues. The CDR3 region is CASSFETGGAGASVYEQYF. Written as DNA, the CDR3 is TGCGCCAGCAGCTTCGAGACAGGGGGCGCCGGTGCTAGCGTCTACGAGCAGTACTTC.

In its sample, this clone was seen a few times. The chain recombines TRBV7-9 with TRBJ1-6, with TRBD1 matching over 9 bases. J was trimmed by 10 bases and V by 5 bases; bases with no gene match: 18. The CDR3 spans 18 residues. Germline V gene data show CDR1 as SEHNR and CDR2 as FQNEAQ (reference sequence). The CDR3 bases are TGTGCCAGCAGCAAGGGGTCGATCGGGACAGGGTATGTCTCACCCCTCCACTTT. This encodes CASSKGSIGTGYVSPLHF.

V and J are TRBV6-5 and TRBJ1-1; D ambiguous. The ends were cut back, 5 bases at V and 4 bases at J, with 11 bases in the middle. The CDR3 runs 13 residues. Germline CDR1 and CDR2: MNHEY and SVGAGI. DNA for the CDR3: TGTGCCAGCAGTCTTACCTTGGGCACTGAAGCTTTCTTT. This translates into CASSLTLGTEAFF.

J is TRBJ2-3 and V is TRBV2; D may correspond to TRBD1 or TRBD2 (6 bases each). V lost 2 bases and J 2 bases, leaving 17 bases between the germline ends. This CDR3 comprises 17 residues. CDR1 and CDR2 (germline): SNHLY, FYNNEI. The CDR3 DNA reads as TGTGCCAGCAGTGAACGCTGGGGGGCGCGCGACACAGATACGCAGTATTTT. Its translation: CASSERWGARDTDTQYF.

V usage is TRBV15 and J usage is TRBJ1-2; D is possibly TRBD1 (5 bases). CDR3 length: 16 amino acids. Germline-derived CDR1 and CDR2 are LNHNV and YYDKDF (reference sequence). Trimming left V 4 bases short and J 4 bases short, with 19 bases between. The CDR3 sequence is CATSKTGARDGYGYTF. CDR3 DNA sequence: TGTGCCACCAGCAAAACCGGAGCCCGGGACGGCTATGGCTACACCTTC.

The chain links TRBV18 to TRBJ2-3, with 14 bases that match TRBD2. Looked up from germline, CDR1 is KGHSH and CDR2 is LQKENI. This CDR3 is built from 16 residues. The junction had 3 bases not matched to a gene; V was cut back by 3 bases and J by 4 bases. DNA of the CDR3: TGTGCCAGCTCACCCCCGACTAGCGGGAGGGCAGATACGCAGTATTTT. Translation gives CASSPPTSGRADTQYF.

The V call is TRBV4-2, the J call TRBJ2-1; TRBD1 aligns across 12 bases. V trimming: 5 bases; J trimming: 8 bases; junction bases outside the gene matches: 4. CDR3 length equals 14 residues. The V gene's germline CDR1 is LGHNA and CDR2 YNFKEQ. Here the CDR3 DNA reads TGTGCCAGCAGCGGGACAGGGGGCCGCGATGAGCAGTTCTTC. Amino acids: CASSGTGGRDEQFF.

The chain recombines TRBV4-2 with TRBJ1-1; D unresolved. The germline CDR1 and CDR2 sequences are LGHNA and YNFKEQ. This CDR3 region has 14 residues. The V and J ends lost 7 bases and 1 base respectively, with 13 bases between them. CDR3 bases: TGTGCCAGCACAGTCGCCCCGGGGAACACTGAAGCTTTCTTT. It is translated as CASTVAPGNTEAFF.

The chain combines TRBV5-6 with TRBJ1-3, with unresolved D. CDR3 length: 15 residues. Germline values: CDR1 SGHDT, CDR2 YYEEEE. V was shortened by 4 bases and J by 0 bases, with 11 bases between the two germline ends. The DNA for the CDR3 is TGTGCCAGCAGCCGGATGATTCGCTCTGGAAACACCATATATTTT. This encodes CASSRMIRSGNTIYF.

This rearrangement joins TRBV27 to TRBJ2-7, with D maybe TRBD2 (5 bases). CDR1 and CDR2 from the germline V gene are MNHEY and SMNVEV (reference sequence). The CDR3 spans 14 residues. Trimming stripped 0 bases from V and 2 bases from J, with 8 bases between. The CDR3, as DNA: TGTGCCAGCAGTTTATCCCGACTAACCTACGAGCAGTACTTC. This translates into CASSLSRLTYEQYF.

The V call is TRBV6-2 or TRBV6-3, the J call TRBJ2-7; possible D gene TRBD1, 6 bases. Germline V gives CDR1 MNHEY, CDR2 SVGEGT. This CDR3 contains 15 residues. The V gene lost 3 bases and the J gene lost 0 bases, with 12 bases spanning the gap. CDR3 bases: TGTGCCAGCAGTTATTCCAGGGGCCCCTCCTACGAGCAGTACTTC. This codes for CASSYSRGPSYEQYF.

The chain couples TRBV9 to TRBJ1-1; 7 bases align to TRBD1. After removal of 0 bases from V and 1 base from J, the junction contained 0 bases not matched to a gene. CDR1 SGDLS and CDR2 YYNGEE come from the germline V gene. The CDR3 has 14 amino acids. The CDR3 coding sequence is TGTGCCAGCAGCGTAGGGACAGGGAACACTGAAGCTTTCTTT. Its protein product is CASSVGTGNTEAFF.

At least ten counts were recorded for this clone. The rearrangement links TRBV19 to TRBJ1-5; 7 bases fit TRBD1. CDR3 length equals 15 residues. V gave up 7 bases and J gave up 7 bases; unmatched junction bases: 13. CDR1 is LNHDA, CDR2 SQIVND, per germline (reference sequence). The CDR3 loop is CASTSSRGGGQPQHF. CDR3 bases: TGTGCCAGTACCTCATCCAGGGGAGGGGGCCAGCCCCAGCATTTT.

This rearrangement joins TRBV4-1 to TRBJ2-7, with D tentatively TRBD1 (5 bases). V shed 0 bases and J shed 3 bases, with 9 bases lying between them. Per germline, CDR1 MGHRA and CDR2 YSYEKL. The CDR3 is 14 amino acids. In nucleotides, the CDR3 is TGCGCCAGCAGCCAAGATTTAGACAGCTACGAGCAGTACTTC. It yields the protein CASSQDLDSYEQYF.

This sequence joins TRBV11-2 and TRBJ2-1; a possible D gene is TRBD1 (6 bases). Trimming cost V 3 bases and J 1 base, with 10 bases left between them. The CDR3 runs to 15 residues. CDR1 and CDR2 (germline): SGHAT, FQNNGV. This CDR3 is CASSLVGGSYNEQFF. The CDR3 bases are TGTGCCAGCAGCTTGGTAGGGGGATCCTACAATGAGCAGTTCTTC.

This rearrangement joins TRBV21-1 to TRBJ1-1. TRBV21-1 represents a pseudogene. The CDR3 covers 14 residues. CDR3 sequence (DNA): TGTGCCAGCAGCAAAGGGCGGAGGCACACTGAAGCTTTCTTT. Its protein is CASSKGRRHTEAFF.

The chain recombines TRBV19 with TRBJ1-5; 9 nucleotides line up with TRBD1. V gave up 3 bases and J gave up 8 bases; unmatched junction bases: 11. This CDR3 spans 16 amino acids. Germline assignment: CDR1 LNHDA and CDR2 SQIVND (reference sequence). CDR3 protein: CASSIGNRGLGEPQHF. For the CDR3, the DNA is TGTGCCAGTAGTATCGGAAACAGGGGGCTGGGGGAGCCCCAGCATTTT.

V usage is TRBV4-2 and J usage is TRBJ1-4, with D maybe TRBD1 (5 bases). Between the trimmed V and J ends, which lost 1 base and 0 bases, there was a span of 15 bases. CDR3 length: 18 amino acids. Germline CDR1 and CDR2: LGHNA and YNFKEQ. CDR3 coding DNA: TGTGCCAGCAGCCAAGGAGCGTCGACAGCCGCAACTAATGAAAAACTGTTTTTT. This gives the protein CASSQGASTAATNEKLFF.

The rearrangement links TRBV7-8 to TRBJ1-1, with D unclear. In germline, CDR1 is SGHVS, CDR2 FQNEAQ. This CDR3 spans 16 amino acids. Trimming left V 1 base short and J 2 bases short, with 14 bases between. CDR3 residues: CASSLGGRAINTEAFF. The DNA of the CDR3 is TGTGCCAGCAGCTTAGGCGGCAGAGCTATTAACACTGAAGCTTTCTTT.

The rearrangement uses TRBV14 and TRBJ1-4; no clear D gene. CDR1 and CDR2 (germline): SGHDN, FVKESK. The CDR3 covers 17 residues. The V and J ends lost 0 bases and 2 bases respectively, with 13 bases between them. CDR3 nucleotides: TGTGCCAGCAGCCAAGATCCCTCATCCGGGACTAATGAAAAACTGTTTTTT. It is translated as CASSQDPSSGTNEKLFF.

The chain combines TRBV14 with TRBJ2-7; the D call may be TRBD1 or TRBD2 (5 bases each). The germline gives CDR1 SGHDN, CDR2 FVKESK. This CDR3 spans 14 amino acids. The V and J ends lost 0 bases and 7 bases respectively, with 13 bases between them. The DNA for the CDR3 is TGTGCCAGCAGCCAAGACGGGGCTACCGGGGAGCAGTACTTC. The encoded protein is CASSQDGATGEQYF.

The chain employs TRBV9 and TRBJ2-3; 10 nucleotides agree with TRBD2. This CDR3 contains 17 residues. Germline loops: CDR1 SGDLS, CDR2 YYNGEE. The V segment lost 0 bases and the J segment 2 bases; nucleotides outside the gene matches: 6. The CDR3 nucleotides read TGTGCCAGCAGCGTAGTCCCTAGCGGGGGATCCACAGATACGCAGTATTTT. It translates to CASSVVPSGGSTDTQYF.

The rearrangement links TRBV11-2 to TRBJ1-5; no reliable D call. Trimming left V 6 bases short and J 4 bases short, with 19 bases between. Germline V gene lookup returns CDR1 SGHAT and CDR2 FQNNGV. The CDR3 sequence is 16 residues long. CDR3 coding DNA: TGTGCCAGCAGACGTACCGCCATGTATTGTAATCAGCCCCAGCATTTT. It specifies CASRRTAMYCNQPQHF.

A single count supports this clone. The chain has TRBV3-1 (or the pseudogene TRBV3-2) and TRBJ2-1; either TRBD1 or TRBD2 may fit D (7 bases each). The V and J ends lost 1 base and 7 bases respectively, with 23 bases between them. Germline V CDR1 and CDR2: LGHDT, YNNKEL (reference sequence). CDR3 length: 18 amino acids. CDR3 nucleotides: TGTGCCAGCAGCCAAGTGGGCCGGCGGCAGGGGGGGAAAAATGAGCAGTTCTTC. Encoded protein: CASSQVGRRQGGKNEQFF.

The CDR3 coding sequence is TGTGCCAGCAGCTTAGGAGGCGGGGGGCCCCAAGAGCAGTTCTTC. Encoded protein: CASSLGGGGPQEQFF. This rearrangement joins TRBV11-2 to TRBJ2-1; TRBD2 matches at 8 bases. Trimming cost V 1 base and J 10 bases; bases outside gene matches: 9. The CDR3 is 15 residues long. Germline values: CDR1 SGHAT, CDR2 FQNNGV.

This chain connects TRBV6-5 to TRBJ1-6; D is perhaps TRBD1 (5 bases). Trimming shortened V by 6 bases and J by 6 bases, and 12 bases separated the two germline ends. This CDR3 region has 14 residues. CDR1 and CDR2 (germline): MNHEY, SVGAGI. Written as DNA, the CDR3 is TGTGCCAGCAGGACCGAGGGGACTAATTCACCCCTCCACTTT. Translation: CASRTEGTNSPLHF.

This CDR3 reads CASSLHRDQPQHF. Here the CDR3 DNA reads TGTGCCAGCAGTCTACATAGAGATCAGCCCCAGCATTTT. V usage is TRBV6-5 and J usage is TRBJ1-5; unclear D gene. The V gene lost 5 bases and the J gene lost 5 bases, with 10 bases spanning the gap. Germline CDR1 is MNHEY and CDR2 is SVGAGI. The CDR3 totals 13 residues.

V and J are TRBV7-8 and TRBJ2-7; 8 nucleotides line up with TRBD2. Germline V CDR1 and CDR2: SGHVS, FQNEAQ. The CDR3 runs to 15 residues. V lost 2 bases to trimming and J lost 2 bases; unmatched junction nucleotides: 5. CDR3: CASSLLGGRPYEQYF. The CDR3 nucleotides are TGTGCCAGCAGCTTACTTGGCGGGAGGCCCTACGAGCAGTACTTC.

The CDR3 sequence is CASRDRQGATTEAFF. The CDR3 nucleotides read TGTGCCAGCAGAGACAGACAGGGGGCGACCACTGAAGCTTTCTTT. This rearrangement joins TRBV6-6 to TRBJ1-1; 10 bases are shared with TRBD1. V lost 6 bases to trimming and J lost 4 bases; unmatched junction nucleotides: 8. The CDR3 totals 15 residues. Germline lookup yields CDR1 MNHNY and CDR2 SVGAGI (reference sequence).

J is TRBJ1-5 and V is TRBV4-1; D remains ambiguous. V lost 4 bases to trimming and J lost 6 bases, with 13 bases between them. This CDR3 contains 14 residues. Germline V lookup: CDR1 MGHRA, CDR2 YSYEKL. The CDR3 spells CASSPDGRSQPQHF. The DNA for the CDR3 is TGCGCCAGCAGCCCCGACGGGCGAAGTCAGCCCCAGCATTTT.